This TCR beta chain was retrieved from a study of blood T cell repertoires in COVID-19. Study-wide background: Donors in the United States, Italy and Spain gave samples during acute or convalescent COVID-19. T cells, B-cell-depleted T cells, or PBMCs supplied cDNA or gDNA.

Sequencing was performed with immunoSEQ multiplex PCR; in TCRdb, only in-frame clones are kept and a portion is missing. The sample contains approximately 11,000 clones, roughly 81% of which appear only once. CDR1 SEHNR and CDR2 FQNEAQ come from the germline V gene (reference sequence). CDR3 size: 17 residues. The junction had 14 bases not matched to a gene; V was cut back by 5 bases and J by 3 bases. The sequence came from a man aged 50 to 59 with active COVID-19. Material for sequencing was peripheral blood. This sequence joins TRBV7-9 and TRBJ2-7; 9 nucleotides line up with TRBD1. The CDR3, as DNA: TGTGCCAGCAGCATCCTTACCGGGACAGGGCCCTTCTACGAGCAGTACTTC. Residues: CASSILTGTGPFYEQYF.